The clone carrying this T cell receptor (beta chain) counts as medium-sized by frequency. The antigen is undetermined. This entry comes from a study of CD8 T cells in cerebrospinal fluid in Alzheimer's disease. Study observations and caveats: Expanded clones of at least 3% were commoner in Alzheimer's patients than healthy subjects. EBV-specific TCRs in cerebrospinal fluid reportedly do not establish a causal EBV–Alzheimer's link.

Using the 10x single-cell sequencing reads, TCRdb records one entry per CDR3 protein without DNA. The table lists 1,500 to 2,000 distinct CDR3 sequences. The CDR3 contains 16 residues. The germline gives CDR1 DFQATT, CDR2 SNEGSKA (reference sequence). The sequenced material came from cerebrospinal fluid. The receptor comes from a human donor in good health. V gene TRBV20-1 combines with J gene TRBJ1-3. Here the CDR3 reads CSARRSPGSVGNTIYF.